Listed here are 8 T cell receptor beta chains from one sample, sequenced in a study of cytomegalovirus exposure and HLA in healthy donors. Researchers ran the PCR with 60 Vbeta and 13 Jbeta primers. The repertoire was sequenced with immunoSEQ multiplex PCR; TCRdb's copy has only in-frame clones and lacks some. This sample has over 150,000 clones, with around four fifths found just once. Source material: PBMCs. These receptors were taken from a woman in her forties or fifties in good health and CMV-seropositive.

V is TRBV5-1 and J is TRBJ2-7; TRBD1 is a possible D gene (7 bases). Trimming stripped 5 bases from V and 6 bases from J, with 15 bases between. The CDR3 is made up of 13 amino acids. The germline V gene has CDR1 SGHRS and CDR2 YFSETQ. Here the CDR3 reads CASRIRGEGEQYF. Written as DNA, the CDR3 is TGCGCCAGCAGGATCAGGGGGGAAGGCGAGCAGTACTTC.

The chain carries TRBV7-9 and TRBJ2-7; D gene unclear. The V end lost 0 bases, the J end lost 4 bases, and 10 bases lay between the germline ends. The V gene's germline CDR1 is SEHNR and CDR2 FQNEAQ (reference sequence). The CDR3 extends over 14 amino acids. The CDR3 nucleotides are TGTGCCAGCAGCTTAGCCGGCAGGCGATACGAGCAGTACTTC. Encoded protein: CASSLAGRRYEQYF.

This rearrangement joins TRBV5-1 to TRBJ2-7, with D unclear. The CDR3 length is 12 residues. The V and J ends lost 4 bases and 0 bases respectively, with 5 bases between them. From germline, CDR1 is SGHRS and CDR2 YFSETQ. The CDR3 nucleotides are TGCGCCAGCAGCCCGAGCTCCTACGAGCAGTACTTC. Translated, it gives CASSPSSYEQYF.

The chain links TRBV6-1 to TRBJ2-1; 7 nucleotides align to TRBD2. This CDR3 is 11 amino acids long. V lost 5 bases and J lost 9; bases outside the gene matches: 1. Germline V lookup: CDR1 MNHNS, CDR2 SASEGT. The DNA of the CDR3 is TGTGCCAGCAGTAAGCGGGGTGAGCAGTTCTTC. Protein: CASSKRGEQFF.

This clone has just one count. The chain recombines TRBV5-6 with TRBJ1-5; D is unclear. V was pared by 1 base and J by 0 bases, with 8 bases between. This CDR3 contains 15 residues. CDR1 and CDR2 (germline): SGHDT, YYEEEE. The CDR3 sequence: CASSLSAYSNQPQHF. CDR3 nucleotides: TGTGCCAGCAGCTTGAGCGCTTATAGCAATCAGCCCCAGCATTTT.

V usage is TRBV9 and J usage is TRBJ2-7; possibly TRBD1 for D (5 bases). CDR1 is SGDLS and CDR2 is YYNGEE in the germline V gene. V was trimmed by 3 bases and J by 0 bases, leaving 7 bases between them. The CDR3 covers 13 residues. The CDR3 sequence is CASSATGSYEQYF. DNA for the CDR3: TGTGCCAGCAGCGCTACAGGCTCCTACGAGCAGTACTTC.

The chain joins TRBV5-6 to TRBJ1-1, with 9 bases that match TRBD1. Germline lookup yields CDR1 SGHDT and CDR2 YYEEEE. CDR3 length equals 19 residues. The junction had 14 bases not matched to a gene; V was cut back by 2 bases and J by 0 bases. CDR3 region: CASSLGLVGTGSVNTEAFF. DNA of the CDR3: TGTGCCAGCAGCTTAGGCCTGGTGGGGACAGGGTCCGTGAACACTGAAGCTTTCTTT.

V usage is TRBV25-1 and J usage is TRBJ2-1; D possibly corresponds to TRBD2 (6 bases). Germline CDR1 and CDR2: MGHDK and SYGVNS. The CDR3 consists of 17 residues. V shed 5 bases and J shed 5 bases, with 22 bases lying between them. The CDR3 protein is CASSSRLGLSSDNEQFF. CDR3 bases: TGTGCCAGCAGTTCGCGACTAGGTCTTTCTTCGGACAATGAGCAGTTCTTC.